This T cell receptor beta chain derives from a study of cytomegalovirus exposure and HLA in healthy donors. Broader study findings: Immune exposure was documented only through CMV serostatus.

As concerns this clone: The antigen remains unidentified.

Deletions cut 8 bases from V and 5 bases from J, with 19 bases between. This CDR3 is 15 amino acids long. Germline CDR1 MNHEY, CDR2 SVGAGI. This PCR relied on a set of 60 Vbeta primers and 13 Jbeta primers. Generated by immunoSEQ multiplex PCR, the TCRdb table keeps only in-frame clones and is missing some. The data contain 200,000 to 250,000 clones, 75% to 85% of them singletons. This sequence originates from a girl aged 10-17 years in good health and CMV-seronegative. The sample was PBMCs. The chain uses TRBV6-5 and TRBJ2-1; D is possibly TRBD1 (5 bases). CDR3 loop: CASGIIGQPHNEQFF. CDR3 nucleotide sequence: TGTGCCAGCGGAATAATTGGACAACCCCACAATGAGCAGTTCTTC.